This passage covers 30 T cell receptor beta chains from one sample sequenced in a study of CD8 T cells in ankylosing spondylitis. Study findings and constraints: One TCR beta motif, made up of 7 or 8 highly homologous variants, appeared characteristic of ankylosing spondylitis blood.

What these receptors recognize is not known. A single record per CDR3 protein comes from TCRdb applying MiXCR to the 5' RACE reads. The table records almost 400,000 distinct CDR3 sequences, about 20% of them present only once. Sequenced material: blood, either unsorted or a sorted T cell fraction (not recorded which). The origin of the receptors is a male donor with ankylosing spondylitis.

In this sample, this clonotype turned up a few times. V usage is TRBV29-1 and J usage is TRBJ2-7, with a weak D call TRBD2 (5 bases). Trimming removed 6 bases from V and 5 bases from J, with 20 bases in between. The CDR3 length is 14 residues. CDR1 is SQVTM, CDR2 ANQGSEA, per germline. The DNA for the CDR3 is TGCAGCGTGAGAGACGGGAATAGAATCCACGAGCAGTACTTC. Translating gives CSVRDGNRIHEQYF.

The CDR3 loop is CASSYRGQGTYNEQFF. DNA for the CDR3: TGTGCCAGCAGTTACAGGGGCCAGGGTACCTACAATGAGCAGTTCTTC. The chain links TRBV6-5 to TRBJ2-1; D is possibly TRBD1 (5 bases). Germline assignment: CDR1 MNHEY and CDR2 SVGAGI. The CDR3 runs to 16 residues. Trimming shortened V by 2 bases and J by 2 bases, and 13 bases separated the two germline ends.

This clonotype was counted between two and nine times. The chain recombines TRBV4-3 with TRBJ2-1; no reliable D call. The CDR3 has 14 amino acids. Trimming took off 1 base at V and 5 bases at J, with 9 bases between the two ends. CDR1 and CDR2 from the germline V gene are LGHNA and YSLEER. CDR3 sequence (DNA): TGCGCCAGCAGCCAAGCTCTAGAACACAATGAGCAGTTCTTC. The encoded protein is CASSQALEHNEQFF.

The V call is TRBV12-3 or TRBV12-4, the J call TRBJ2-7; 9 bases are a match to TRBD2. With 6 bases clipped from V and 7 bases from J, the junction kept 10 bases outside the gene matches. This CDR3 is built from 14 residues. The CDR3 protein is CASRTGLARGEQYF. As DNA, the CDR3 is TGTGCCAGCAGAACGGGACTAGCTCGGGGGGAGCAGTACTTC.

The chain uses TRBV10-3 and TRBJ1-3; perhaps TRBD1 as D (5 bases). Germline lookup yields CDR1 ENHRY and CDR2 SYGVKD. The CDR3 totals 15 residues. Trimming cost V 6 bases and J 0 bases, with 12 bases left between them. The CDR3, as DNA: TGTGCCATCAGAGCCCAGGGACCCTCTGGAAACACCATATATTTT. This encodes CAIRAQGPSGNTIYF.

The chain couples TRBV18 to TRBJ2-1; TRBD2 agrees at 7 bases. Germline CDR1 is KGHSH and CDR2 is LQKENI. The CDR3 extends over 14 amino acids. Losses at the gene ends were 3 bases for V and 8 bases for J; bases not matched to a gene: 7. CDR3: CASSPGLEVHEQFF. The CDR3, as DNA: TGTGCCAGCTCACCCGGACTAGAAGTCCATGAGCAGTTCTTC.

This clonotype showed up just a few times. The chain is built from TRBV12-3 or TRBV12-4 and TRBJ2-5; D remains unclear. V shed 4 bases and J shed 4 bases, with 16 bases lying between them. The CDR3 contains 15 residues. This CDR3 reads CASSSTGPPGETQYF. CDR3 nucleotide sequence: TGTGCCAGCAGTTCCACCGGTCCTCCGGGAGAGACCCAGTACTTC.

The chain combines TRBV28 with TRBJ1-6, with a tentative D call TRBD1 (5 bases). Germline loops: CDR1 MDHEN, CDR2 SYDVKM. The ends were cut back, 2 bases at V and 8 bases at J, with 16 bases in the middle. The CDR3 runs 16 residues. DNA of the CDR3: TGTGCCAGCAGTTTACTAGGGGCCTCGGTGGATTCACCCCTCCACTTT. Amino acids: CASSLLGASVDSPLHF.

The chain recombines TRBV19 with TRBJ2-2; D is perhaps TRBD1 (6 bases). In germline, CDR1 is LNHDA, CDR2 SQIVND (reference sequence). The CDR3 runs 15 residues. V shed 6 bases and J shed 3 bases, with 14 bases lying between them. The CDR3 DNA reads as TGTGCCAGTAGGGCTACAGGGATGGACACCGGGGAGCTGTTTTTT. Translating it yields CASRATGMDTGELFF.

The chain combines TRBV20-1 with TRBJ2-3; D might be TRBD2 (5 bases). This CDR3 has 15 amino acids. CDR1 and CDR2 (germline): DFQATT, SNEGSKA (reference sequence). Trimming left V 4 bases short and J 0 bases short, with 14 bases between. The CDR3 DNA sequence: TGCAGTGCTACCCTTCCGGGGTCTAGCACAGATACGCAGTATTTT. It encodes CSATLPGSSTDTQYF.

This clonotype was observed a handful of times. This chain links TRBV5-1 with TRBJ2-2; 11 bases are shared with TRBD2. The J segment lost 0 bases and the V segment lost 4 bases, leaving 5 bases of the junction unmatched. The CDR3 has 17 amino acids. The germline V gene encodes CDR1 SGHRS and CDR2 YFSETQ. The CDR3 loop reads CASSTLAGATNTGELFF. The CDR3 DNA sequence: TGCGCCAGCAGCACACTAGCGGGAGCTACGAACACCGGGGAGCTGTTTTTT. The complete variable domain, with remaining parts taken from reference TRBV5-1 and TRBJ2-2, reads KAGVTQTPRYLIKTRGQQVTLSCSPISGHRSVSWYQQTPGQGLQFLFEYFSETQRNKGNFPGRFSGRQFSNSRSEMNVSTLELGDSALYLCASSTLAGATNTGELFFGEGSRLTVL.

This clonotype has a single count. This chain links TRBV12-3 or TRBV12-4 with TRBJ1-2, with D possibly matching TRBD1 (6 bases). V lost 2 bases to trimming and J lost 8 bases, with 15 bases between them. The CDR3 is made up of 14 amino acids. CDR3 bases: TGTGCCAGCAGTTTATCGGGGGCAAGATTAGGCTACACCTTC. It yields the protein CASSLSGARLGYTF.

The genes are TRBV18 and TRBJ2-2, with 14 nucleotides matching TRBD2. V lost 8 bases, J lost 4 bases, and 9 bases stayed unmatched. The germline V gene encodes CDR1 KGHSH and CDR2 LQKENI. The CDR3 is 17 amino acids. CDR3 residues: CASRGTSGSSVTGELFF. DNA for the CDR3: TGTGCCAGCCGCGGGACTAGCGGGAGTTCGGTCACCGGGGAGCTGTTTTTT.

This clonotype was seen more than once but under ten times. V usage is TRBV19 and J usage is TRBJ2-2; TRBD1 is a possible D gene (6 bases). Trimming left V 7 bases short and J 5 bases short, with 11 bases between. Germline V gene data show CDR1 as LNHDA and CDR2 as SQIVND (reference sequence). This CDR3 has 13 amino acids. CDR3 region: CASNIRGTGELFF. CDR3 coding DNA: TGTGCCAGTAATATCAGGGGTACCGGGGAGCTGTTTTTT. The whole variable domain, filled in from reference TRBV19 and TRBJ2-2, reads DGGITQSPKYLFRKEGQNVTLSCEQNLNHDAMYWYRQDPGQGLRLIYYSQIVNDFQKGDIAEGYSVSREKKESFPLTVTSAQKNPTAFYLCASNIRGTGELFFGEGSRLTVL.

This clonotype has only a few counts. V is TRBV11-2 and J is TRBJ2-7; D is ambiguous. There are 13 residues in the CDR3. V dropped 0 bases and J dropped 5 bases, with 8 bases sitting between them. From germline, CDR1 is SGHAT and CDR2 FQNNGV. The CDR3: CASSLERAHEQYF. The CDR3 nucleotides read TGTGCCAGCAGCTTAGAAAGGGCCCACGAGCAGTACTTC.

This clonotype occurred a few times. One end of the junction varies from germline; a read error may be responsible. The chain joins TRBV29-1 to TRBJ2-1, with 10 bases fitting TRBD1. CDR1 is SQVTM and CDR2 is ANQGSEA in the germline V gene. The CDR3 length is 11 residues. The CDR3 DNA reads as TGCAGCGTGGAAGACAGGGGGCAACAGTTCTTC. This translates into CSVEDRGQQFF.

The CDR3 DNA sequence: TGTGCCAGCAGCCCGAGACAGGGGGCGGTAACAAGGACTAGCTCCTACAATGAGCAGTTCTTC. Its translation is CASSPRQGAVTRTSSYNEQFF. The chain couples TRBV11-1 to TRBJ2-1; 10 bases fit TRBD1. The CDR3 sequence is 21 residues long. J was trimmed by 0 bases and V by 5 bases; bases with no gene match: 19. CDR1 SGHAT and CDR2 FQDESV come from the germline V gene (reference sequence).

This chain connects TRBV12-3 or TRBV12-4 to TRBJ2-1; a possible D gene is TRBD2 (5 bases). Trimming took 3 bases from V and 2 from J, leaving 11 bases between them. The CDR3 spans 15 residues. The CDR3 here is CASSLARETYNEQFF. Written as DNA, the CDR3 is TGTGCCAGCAGTTTGGCGAGGGAAACCTACAATGAGCAGTTCTTC.

The V and J genes are TRBV6-5 and TRBJ1-1; perhaps TRBD1 as D (6 bases). CDR3 length: 14 residues. V gave up 0 bases and J gave up 7 bases, with 12 bases separating them. Per germline, CDR1 MNHEY and CDR2 SVGAGI. This CDR3 is CASSYSQGWDEAFF. In DNA form, the CDR3 reads TGTGCCAGCAGTTACTCACAGGGATGGGATGAAGCTTTCTTT.

The chain is built from TRBV20-1 and TRBJ2-2; D may be TRBD2 (6 bases). V lost 0 bases to trimming and J lost 0 bases, with 11 bases between them. Germline V CDR1 and CDR2: DFQATT, SNEGSKA (reference sequence). The CDR3 covers 16 residues. The CDR3: CSARDLRTTNTGELFF. In DNA, the CDR3 is TGCAGTGCTAGAGATCTCCGGACTACGAACACCGGGGAGCTGTTTTTT.

This clonotype was seen a few times. The gene calls are TRBV10-3 and TRBJ1-2, with 9 positions matching TRBD1. CDR3 length: 15 amino acids. Germline CDR1 is ENHRY and CDR2 is SYGVKD. V was pared by 3 bases and J by 4 bases, with 6 bases of the junction left unmatched. CDR3 amino acids: CAISDPDRGGYGYTF. The CDR3 DNA reads as TGTGCCATCAGTGACCCGGACAGGGGTGGCTATGGCTACACCTTC.

This clonotype was seen a handful of times. The chain combines TRBV24-1 with TRBJ2-2; D gene uncertain. The V gene's germline CDR1 is KGHDR and CDR2 SFDVKD. The CDR3 is made up of 12 amino acids. Trimming pared 6 bases from V and 6 bases from J, leaving 7 bases between. The CDR3: CATSSISGELFF. The CDR3 DNA is TGTGCCACCAGTTCTATCTCCGGGGAGCTGTTTTTT.

The gene calls are TRBV15 and TRBJ1-5; 10 nucleotides align to TRBD1. Germline V gene sequence: CDR1 LNHNV, CDR2 YYDKDF (reference sequence). Trimming cost V 3 bases and J 1 base; bases outside gene matches: 6. CDR3 length equals 17 residues. CDR3 region: CATSRDRGGESNQPQHF. In DNA form, the CDR3 reads TGTGCCACCAGCAGGGACAGGGGGGGTGAAAGCAATCAGCCCCAGCATTTT.

The CDR3 DNA reads TGTGCCAGCAGTGACGCTACAGGGGGCTTTGAAGCTTTCTTT. Amino acid sequence: CASSDATGGFEAFF. The V gene is TRBV6-1, the J gene TRBJ1-1, with 9 bases that match TRBD1. Per the germline V gene, CDR1 is MNHNS and CDR2 is SASEGT. J lost 7 bases, V lost 3 bases, and 6 bases had no gene match. This CDR3 is 14 amino acids long.

This clonotype was seen a handful of times. The genes are TRBV7-2 and TRBJ2-3; TRBD2 matches at 11 bases. Trimming took 8 bases from V and 2 from J; bases not matched to a gene: 9. The CDR3 covers 16 residues. The germline V gene encodes CDR1 SGHTA and CDR2 FQGNSA. The CDR3 DNA sequence: TGTGCCAGCTCTAACCGACTAGCGGGAAACACAGATACGCAGTATTTT. It codes for CASSNRLAGNTDTQYF. The full variable domain, with the rest looked up from reference TRBV7-2 and TRBJ2-3, is GAGVSQSPSNKVTEKGKDVELRCDPISGHTALYWYRQSLGQGLEFLIYFQGNSAPDKSGLPSDRFSAERTGGSVSTLTIQRTQQEDSAVYLCASSNRLAGNTDTQYFGPGTRLTVL.

V and J are TRBV6-5 and TRBJ2-7; 11 nucleotides match TRBD1. CDR1 and CDR2 from the germline V gene are MNHEY and SVGAGI. V lost 2 bases, J lost 2 bases, and 5 bases stayed unmatched. This CDR3 has 16 residues. The CDR3 coding sequence is TGTGCCAGCAGTTACCCTACGGGACAGGGGGCCTACGAGCAGTACTTC. Translated, it gives CASSYPTGQGAYEQYF.

This clonotype turned up a few times. The chain carries TRBV7-2 and TRBJ2-7; a weak D match, TRBD2 (5 bases). The V and J ends lost 2 bases and 3 bases respectively, with 11 bases between them. Germline lookup yields CDR1 SGHTA and CDR2 FQGNSA. CDR3 length: 14 residues. In DNA, the CDR3 is TGTGCCAGCAGCTTATCGGCGGGTGACTACGAGCAGTACTTC. Amino acids: CASSLSAGDYEQYF.

This clonotype appeared a few times. The genes are TRBV7-9 and TRBJ2-1; maybe TRBD2 (5 bases). Per germline, CDR1 SEHNR and CDR2 FQNEAQ (reference sequence). The CDR3 is made up of 15 amino acids. Trimming removed 5 bases at V and 2 bases at J, with 13 bases between. CDR3 region: CASSPLSGAYNEQFF. For the CDR3, the DNA is TGTGCCAGCAGCCCCTTGAGCGGAGCCTACAATGAGCAGTTCTTC.

The chain is built from TRBV15 and TRBJ2-7; unclear D gene. The length of the CDR3 is 13 residues. The V and J ends lost 0 bases and 3 bases respectively, with 6 bases between them. Germline V gene data show CDR1 as LNHNV and CDR2 as YYDKDF (reference sequence). As DNA, the CDR3 is TGTGCCACCAGCAGAGATCTGAGCTACGAGCAGTACTTC. Translated: CATSRDLSYEQYF.

This clonotype has only a few counts. The genes are TRBV7-2 and TRBJ2-1; D remains ambiguous. Germline CDR1 SGHTA, CDR2 FQGNSA. Trimming cost V 5 bases and J 0 bases, with 11 bases left between them. The CDR3 has 15 residues. The CDR3 loop reads CASSTDQSSYNEQFF. CDR3 nucleotide sequence: TGTGCCAGCAGCACCGACCAGAGCTCCTACAATGAGCAGTTCTTC.